This T cell receptor (beta chain) was documented in a study of response to subunit inactivated influenza vaccine. Germline V gives CDR1 MNHNS, CDR2 SASEGT. Trimming stripped 11 bases from V and 3 bases from J, with 13 bases between. The CDR3 is 13 amino acids. Concerning this clonotype itself: Its antigen remains unidentified.

Overall study findings and caveats: New T cells are recruited in small numbers by each seasonal influenza vaccination, according to the authors' suggestion.

TCRdb redid the calling of the RT-PCR reads with MiXCR, one entry per CDR3 protein. The sample yields approximately 570,000 distinct CDR3 sequences, 6% to 9% seen once. The TCR originated in a man aged 50-75 years who received an inactivated influenza vaccine. The input for sequencing was PBMCs from blood, taken about 24 months after vaccination. The V gene is TRBV6-1, the J gene TRBJ1-4; D perhaps matches TRBD1 (6 bases). This CDR3 is CAGSRGSNEKLFF. DNA for the CDR3: TGTGCCGGAAGCAGGGGTTCTAATGAAAAACTGTTTTTT.